Shown below are 6 T cell receptor beta chains from a single sample sequenced in a study of a mutant IDH1 vaccine in newly diagnosed glioma. Time point here: baseline, week 1 (first vaccination visit). Treatment given: pre-vaccination baseline after standard-of-care therapy. Assay used: immunoSEQ multiplex PCR; TCRdb lists only in-frame clones, some missing. This sample has some 67,000 clones, with 83% found just once. The material sequenced was peripheral blood mononuclear cells (PBMCs), taken from a glioma patient treated with radiotherapy, temozolomide or both. All receptors come from a woman between 18 and 29 years old with glioma. Some clones in this sample may be carry-over from other donors' samples.

CDR3 DNA sequence: TGTGCCAGCAGTCAGGGGGCATGGCAGCCCCAGCATTTT. This encodes CASSQGAWQPQHF. This chain uses TRBV7-8 with TRBJ1-5; 8 bases are shared with TRBD1. The CDR3 is 13 amino acids. Germline V gives CDR1 SGHVS, CDR2 FQNEAQ. V shed 6 bases and J 7 bases; nucleotides not matched to a gene: 5.

This clone appeared a few times. This chain joins TRBV5-1 and TRBJ1-3, with 8 bases matching TRBD1. Trimming cost V 8 bases and J 2 bases; bases outside gene matches: 15. Germline CDR1 SGHRS, CDR2 YFSETQ. The CDR3 is made up of 17 amino acids. CDR3 DNA: TGCGCCAGGAGGGACAGGAGAAACTCGTCCGCTGGAAACACCATATATTTT. It is translated as CARRDRRNSSAGNTIYF.

This chain connects TRBV29-1 to TRBJ1-2; D gene unclear. The V end lost 3 bases, the J end lost 4 bases, and 6 bases lay between the germline ends. Germline values: CDR1 SQVTM, CDR2 ANQGSEA. CDR3 length equals 11 residues. The chain's CDR3 is CSVDPVYGYTF. As DNA, the CDR3 is TGCAGCGTTGATCCAGTCTATGGCTACACCTTC.

This chain connects TRBV7-9 to TRBJ1-5, with D perhaps TRBD1 (5 bases). V lost 5 bases and J 6 bases, leaving 11 bases between the germline ends. Per the germline V gene, CDR1 is SEHNR and CDR2 is FQNEAQ (reference sequence). The CDR3 consists of 13 residues. CDR3 DNA sequence: TGTGCCAGCAGCCAAGGGGCGAGTCAGCCCCAGCATTTT. Protein product: CASSQGASQPQHF.

The sample holds a few counts of this clone. The rearrangement joins TRBV18 to TRBJ2-7; D assignment may be TRBD1 or TRBD2 (5 bases each). Germline-derived CDR1 and CDR2 are KGHSH and LQKENI. V was clipped by 6 bases and J by 7 bases, with 19 bases between them. The CDR3 runs 14 residues. The CDR3 here is CASSQVGAGGEQYF. For the CDR3, the DNA is TGTGCCAGCTCTCAGGTCGGGGCAGGCGGAGAGCAGTACTTC.

The V and J genes are TRBV5-4 and TRBJ2-3, with 9 positions matching TRBD1. The CDR3 sequence is 15 residues long. With V trimmed by 4 bases and J by 6 bases, 9 bases remained unmatched. Germline assignment: CDR1 SGHNT and CDR2 YYREEE (reference sequence). CDR3 bases: TGTGCCAGCAGCGAGTTACAGGGGGCAGCGGATACGCAGTATTTT. Protein: CASSELQGAADTQYF.